This T cell receptor (beta chain) was sequenced for a study of response to subunit inactivated influenza vaccine. Overall study results and limits: That few new T cells are recruited by each seasonal influenza vaccination was the authors' suggestion.

This clonotype was detected ten times or more. Its antigen remains unknown. TCRdb redid the calling of the RT-PCR reads with MiXCR, one entry per CDR3 protein. The sample records around 300,000 distinct CDR3 sequences, 20% to 25% being singletons. CDR3 length: 14 amino acids. Germline CDR1 is MNHNS and CDR2 is SASEGT. Trimming shortened V by 6 bases and J by 3 bases, and 14 bases separated the two germline ends. The sequencing here drew on PBMCs from blood, taken about 19 months after vaccination. This rearrangement joins TRBV6-1 to TRBJ1-2; D remains unclear. This sequence was found in a man between 50 and 69 years old who received an inactivated influenza vaccine. CDR3 nucleotide sequence: TGTGCCAGCAGCCGGCGGGCACGCGACTATGGCTACACCTTC. This codes for CASSRRARDYGYTF.